This section outlines one T cell receptor (beta chain) sequence together with its context. The source of the sample is a study of beta chain features in type 1 diabetes. Germline-derived CDR1 and CDR2 are SGHDT and YYEEEE. After removal of 1 base from V and 4 bases from J, the junction contained 10 bases not matched to a gene. This CDR3 has 16 residues. Naive, central memory, regulatory and stem cell-like memory cells within the CD4+ compartment were sorted using CD45RO/CCR7/CD25/CD127/CD95/CD27. Every isolated RNA sample was fully reverse transcribed, so sequencing captured expressed TCRB transcripts. Sequenced naive, central memory and regulatory T cell samples produced an average of about 3.57 million reads. Here immunoSEQ multiplex PCR was the method, and the copy in TCRdb shows in-frame clones only, minus some. The top ten hold 0.026% of the sample, which has about 250,000 clones, 13% to 15% seen once.

The chain links TRBV5-6 to TRBJ1-2; 7 positions match TRBD1. What was sequenced was naive CD4+ T cells from blood. The clonotype comes from a woman aged 40-49 years in good health. This CDR3 is CASSLHRGSGAYGYTF. The CDR3 DNA reads as TGTGCCAGCAGCTTGCACAGGGGCAGCGGAGCCTATGGCTACACCTTC.